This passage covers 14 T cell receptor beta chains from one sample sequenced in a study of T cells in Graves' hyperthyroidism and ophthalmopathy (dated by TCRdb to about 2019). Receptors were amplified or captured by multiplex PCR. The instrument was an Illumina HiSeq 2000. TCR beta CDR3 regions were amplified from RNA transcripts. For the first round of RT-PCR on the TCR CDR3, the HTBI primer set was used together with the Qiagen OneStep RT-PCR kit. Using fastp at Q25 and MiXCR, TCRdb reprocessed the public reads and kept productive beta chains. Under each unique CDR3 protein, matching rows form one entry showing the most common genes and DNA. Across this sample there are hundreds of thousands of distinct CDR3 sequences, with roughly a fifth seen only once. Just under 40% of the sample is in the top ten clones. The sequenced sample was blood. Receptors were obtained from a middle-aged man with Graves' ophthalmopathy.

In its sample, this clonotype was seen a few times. CDR3 nucleotide sequence: TGTGCCAGCAGCTTAGAAGCGGATCCCTGGGGGGCTTTCTTT. Translation: CASSLEADPWGAFF. This chain links TRBV13 with TRBJ1-1; D is possibly TRBD1 (5 bases). The germline V gene has CDR1 PRHDT and CDR2 FYEKMQ (reference sequence). The CDR3 consists of 14 residues. Deletions cut 1 base from V and 11 bases from J, with 17 bases between.

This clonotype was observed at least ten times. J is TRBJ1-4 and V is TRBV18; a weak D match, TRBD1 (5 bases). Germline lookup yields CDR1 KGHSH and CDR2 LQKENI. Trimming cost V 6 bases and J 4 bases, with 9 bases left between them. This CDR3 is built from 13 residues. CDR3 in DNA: TGTGCCAGCTCGGGACGGCATAATGAAAAACTGTTTTTT. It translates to CASSGRHNEKLFF.

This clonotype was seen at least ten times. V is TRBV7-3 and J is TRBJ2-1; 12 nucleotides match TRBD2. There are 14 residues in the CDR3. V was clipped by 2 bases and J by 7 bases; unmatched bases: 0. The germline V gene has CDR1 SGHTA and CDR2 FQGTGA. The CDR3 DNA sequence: TGTGCCAGCAGCTTAGGACTAGCGGGGAATGAGCAGTTCTTC. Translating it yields CASSLGLAGNEQFF.

The CDR3 loop is CASSSYAGTGSSYEQYF. CDR3 nucleotide sequence: TGTGCCAGCAGCTCTTACGCCGGGACGGGAAGCTCCTACGAGCAGTACTTC. The chain carries TRBV7-6 and TRBJ2-7; D is tentatively TRBD1 or TRBD2 (5 bases each). Trimming took off 4 bases at V and 0 bases at J, with 19 bases between the two ends. Germline V gives CDR1 SGHVS, CDR2 FNYEAQ. The CDR3 is made up of 17 amino acids.

CDR3 residues: CASSYSGSGNYGYTF. CDR3 nucleotides: TGTGCCAGCAGTTACAGTGGATCGGGGAACTATGGCTACACCTTC. The chain employs TRBV6-5 and TRBJ1-2, with unresolved D. Trimming removed 2 bases from V and 2 bases from J, with 12 bases in between. The CDR3 contains 15 residues. CDR1 is MNHEY and CDR2 is SVGAGI in the germline V gene.

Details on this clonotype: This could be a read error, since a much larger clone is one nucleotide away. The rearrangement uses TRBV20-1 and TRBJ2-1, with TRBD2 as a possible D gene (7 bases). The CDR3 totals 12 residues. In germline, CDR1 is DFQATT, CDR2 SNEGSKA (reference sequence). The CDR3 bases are TGCAATGCGCAACCGGGGGGCCATGAGCAGTTCTTC. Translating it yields CNAQPGGHEQFF.

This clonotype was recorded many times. The CDR3 spells CASSARLASTDEQFF. The CDR3 DNA follows: TGTGCCAGCAGCGCCCGACTAGCTTCAACGGATGAGCAGTTCTTC. The chain combines TRBV11-2 with TRBJ2-1; 7 bases align to TRBD2. CDR3 length: 15 amino acids. The germline CDR1 and CDR2 sequences are SGHAT and FQNNGV. J lost 8 bases, V lost 5 bases, and 12 bases had no gene match.

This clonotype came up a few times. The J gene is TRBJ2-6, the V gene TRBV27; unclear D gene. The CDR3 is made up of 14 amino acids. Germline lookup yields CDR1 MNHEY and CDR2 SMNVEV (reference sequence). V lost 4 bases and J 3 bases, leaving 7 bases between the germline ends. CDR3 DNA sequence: TGTGCCAGCAGTTCCATAATTGGGGCCAACGTCCTGACTTTC. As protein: CASSSIIGANVLTF.

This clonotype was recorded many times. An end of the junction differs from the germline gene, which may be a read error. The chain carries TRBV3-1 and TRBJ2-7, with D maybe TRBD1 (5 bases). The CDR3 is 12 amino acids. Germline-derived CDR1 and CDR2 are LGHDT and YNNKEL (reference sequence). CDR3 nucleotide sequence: TGTGCCAGCAGTCAAGGGGTGTTGGAGCAGTACTTC. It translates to CASSQGVLEQYF.

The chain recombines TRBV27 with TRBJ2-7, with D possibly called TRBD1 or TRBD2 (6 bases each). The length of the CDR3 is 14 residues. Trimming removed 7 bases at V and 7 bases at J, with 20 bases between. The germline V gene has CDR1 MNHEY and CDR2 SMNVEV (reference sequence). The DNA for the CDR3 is TGTGCCAGCACTAAGTGGGGGGCTCGGGGTGAGCAGTACTTC. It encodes CASTKWGARGEQYF.

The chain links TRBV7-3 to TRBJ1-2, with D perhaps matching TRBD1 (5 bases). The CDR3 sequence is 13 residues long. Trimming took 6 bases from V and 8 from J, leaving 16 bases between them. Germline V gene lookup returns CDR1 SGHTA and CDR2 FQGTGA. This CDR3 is CASSHQGRSGYTF. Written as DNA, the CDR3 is TGTGCCAGCAGTCATCAGGGTCGCAGCGGCTACACCTTC.

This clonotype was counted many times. In DNA, the CDR3 is TGTGCCAGCAGCTTAAGCAGAGACTATGGCTACACCTTC. It specifies CASSLSRDYGYTF. The V and J genes are TRBV7-2 and TRBJ1-2; D is ambiguous. Per germline, CDR1 SGHTA and CDR2 FQGNSA. This CDR3 has 13 amino acids. The V and J ends lost 2 bases and 3 bases respectively, with 7 bases between them.

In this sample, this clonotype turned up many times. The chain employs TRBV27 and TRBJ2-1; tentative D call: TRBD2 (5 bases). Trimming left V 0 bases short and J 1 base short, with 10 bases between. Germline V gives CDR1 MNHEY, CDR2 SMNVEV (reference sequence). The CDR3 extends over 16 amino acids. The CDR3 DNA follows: TGTGCCAGCAGTTTATCGAGGGTAGCATCCTACAATGAGCAGTTCTTC. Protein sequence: CASSLSRVASYNEQFF.

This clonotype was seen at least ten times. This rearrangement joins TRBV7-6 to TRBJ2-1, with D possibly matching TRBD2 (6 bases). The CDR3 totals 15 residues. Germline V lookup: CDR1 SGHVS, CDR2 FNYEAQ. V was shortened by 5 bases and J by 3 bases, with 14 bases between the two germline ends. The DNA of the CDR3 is TGTGCCAGCAGCAATCAAGCGGGCCTCTACAATGAGCAGTTCTTC. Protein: CASSNQAGLYNEQFF.